This TCR beta chain was profiled in a study of blood T cell repertoires in COVID-19. Across the study: Italy, Spain and the United States were the sources of the convalescent and acute COVID-19 samples. Sample material is recorded as cDNA or gDNA derived from T cells, B-cell-depleted T cells, or PBMCs.

V shed 0 bases and J 1 base; nucleotides not matched to a gene: 7. The germline V gene encodes CDR1 SGHDT and CDR2 YYEEEE. There are 16 residues in the CDR3. Authors' analysis steps: Nucleated cell counts were estimated from reference gene primer amplification. Sequenced by immunoSEQ multiplex PCR; TCRdb stores in-frame clones only, minus some. V, J and clone size are taken as reported in that table, and D and trimming were inferred from the DNA itself. Of some 220,000 clones listed, 65% to 85% were seen once; the top ten hold 3% to 3.5%. This clonotype was obtained from a woman aged 25 to 39 who had recovered from COVID-19. J is TRBJ2-7 and V is TRBV5-6; 7 bases are a match to TRBD2. The specimen sequenced was peripheral blood. The CDR3, as DNA: TGTGCCAGCAGCTTGGGGGCGGGAGTCCTTTCCTACGAGCAGTACTTC. Its protein product is CASSLGAGVLSYEQYF.